This T cell receptor (beta chain) was obtained from a study of T cells in Graves' hyperthyroidism and ophthalmopathy. Regarding the study as a whole: Most thyroid clonotypes with frequency above 0.001 were detected in blood.

Germline V gene lookup returns CDR1 SNHLY and CDR2 FYNNEI. This CDR3 contains 14 residues. V was shortened by 2 bases and J by 8 bases, with 12 bases between the two germline ends. Comment on this clonotype: Its antigen is as yet unknown.

Amplified regions were TCR beta CDR3 sequences from RNA transcripts. The TCR CDR3 was amplified in a first-round RT-PCR using the HTBI primer set. TCRdb re-derived calls from the multiplex PCR reads in MiXCR, one entry per CDR3 protein. Of around 580,000 distinct CDR3 sequences listed, around 45% are singletons. J is TRBJ2-2 and V is TRBV2; D possibly matches TRBD1 or TRBD2 (7 bases each). Sequenced input: peripheral blood or thyroid tissue (not recorded which). This TCR was recovered from a woman in her late teens or twenties with Graves' hyperthyroidism. The CDR3 DNA reads TGTGCCAGCAGTGAATCGGGGGGACAGGGGGAGCTGTTTTTT. It codes for CASSESGGQGELFF.